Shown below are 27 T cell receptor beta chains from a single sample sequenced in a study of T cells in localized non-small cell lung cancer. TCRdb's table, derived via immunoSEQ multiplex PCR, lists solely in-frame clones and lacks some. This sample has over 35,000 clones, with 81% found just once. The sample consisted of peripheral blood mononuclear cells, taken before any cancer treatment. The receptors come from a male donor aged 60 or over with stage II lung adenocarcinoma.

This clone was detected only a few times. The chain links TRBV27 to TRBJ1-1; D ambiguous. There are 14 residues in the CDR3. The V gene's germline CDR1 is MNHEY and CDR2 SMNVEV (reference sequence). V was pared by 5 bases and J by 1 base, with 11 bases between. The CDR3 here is CASSRRGGNTEAFF. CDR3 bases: TGTGCCAGCAGTAGAAGAGGCGGGAACACTGAAGCTTTCTTT.

The CDR3 spells CASSPVGGSAGANVLTF. DNA of the CDR3: TGTGCCAGCAGCCCCGTAGGGGGTAGTGCTGGGGCCAACGTCCTGACTTTC. The chain uses TRBV14 and TRBJ2-6; maybe TRBD1 (6 bases). Germline assignment: CDR1 SGHDN and CDR2 FVKESK. The CDR3 is 17 amino acids. V lost 4 bases and J 2 bases, leaving 15 bases between the germline ends.

The chain's CDR3 is CASSETLVGAFF. CDR3 DNA: TGTGCCAGCAGTGAAACGCTTGTAGGGGCTTTCTTT. This chain connects TRBV6-1 to TRBJ1-1; D is unclear. This CDR3 has 12 residues. The germline V gene encodes CDR1 MNHNS and CDR2 SASEGT. Trimming took 2 bases from V and 11 from J, leaving 12 bases between them.

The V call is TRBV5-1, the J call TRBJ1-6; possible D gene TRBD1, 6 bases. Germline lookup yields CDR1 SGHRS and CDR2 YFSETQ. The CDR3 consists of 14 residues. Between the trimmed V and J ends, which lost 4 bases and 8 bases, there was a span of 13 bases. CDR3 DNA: TGCGCCAGCAGCCCCGAGGGGGGGGATTCACCCCTCCACTTT. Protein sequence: CASSPEGGDSPLHF.

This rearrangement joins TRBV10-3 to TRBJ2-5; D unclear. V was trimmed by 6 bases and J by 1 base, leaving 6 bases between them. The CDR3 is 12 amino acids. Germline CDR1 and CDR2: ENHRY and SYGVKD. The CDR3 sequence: CAIRAAQETQYF. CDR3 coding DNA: TGTGCCATCAGGGCAGCCCAAGAGACCCAGTACTTC.

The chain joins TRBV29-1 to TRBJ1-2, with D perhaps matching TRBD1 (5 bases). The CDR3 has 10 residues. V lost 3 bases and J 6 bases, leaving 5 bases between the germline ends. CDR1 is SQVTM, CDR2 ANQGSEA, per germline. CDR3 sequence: CSVDRDGYTF. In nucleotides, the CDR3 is TGCAGCGTTGACAGGGATGGCTACACCTTC.

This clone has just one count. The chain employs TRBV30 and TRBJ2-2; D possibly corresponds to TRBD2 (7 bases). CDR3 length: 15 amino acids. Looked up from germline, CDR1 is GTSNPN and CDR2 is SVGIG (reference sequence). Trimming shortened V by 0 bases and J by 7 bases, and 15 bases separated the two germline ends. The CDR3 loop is CAWSVRGAQGGELFF. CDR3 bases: TGTGCCTGGAGTGTACGGGGGGCGCAAGGCGGGGAGCTGTTTTTT.

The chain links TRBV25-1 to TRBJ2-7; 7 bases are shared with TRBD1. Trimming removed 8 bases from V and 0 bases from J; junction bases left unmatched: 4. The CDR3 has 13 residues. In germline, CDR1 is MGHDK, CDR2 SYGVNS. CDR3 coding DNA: TGTGCCAGCGGGGACAGCCTCTCCTACGAGCAGTACTTC. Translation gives CASGDSLSYEQYF.

CDR3 DNA sequence: TGTGCCAGCGGTACCGGCGGGAGGGCATTAAACGAGCAGTACTTC. This encodes CASGTGGRALNEQYF. The rearrangement links TRBV6-1 to TRBJ2-7, with 9 positions matching TRBD2. This CDR3 has 15 amino acids. V was clipped by 8 bases and J by 5 bases; unmatched bases: 13. Germline V gives CDR1 MNHNS, CDR2 SASEGT.

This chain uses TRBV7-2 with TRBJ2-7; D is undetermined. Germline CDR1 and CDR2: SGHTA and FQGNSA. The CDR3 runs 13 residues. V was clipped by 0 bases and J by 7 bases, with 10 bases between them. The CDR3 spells CASSLALIGEQYF. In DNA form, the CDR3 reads TGTGCCAGCAGCTTAGCATTGATTGGTGAGCAGTACTTC.

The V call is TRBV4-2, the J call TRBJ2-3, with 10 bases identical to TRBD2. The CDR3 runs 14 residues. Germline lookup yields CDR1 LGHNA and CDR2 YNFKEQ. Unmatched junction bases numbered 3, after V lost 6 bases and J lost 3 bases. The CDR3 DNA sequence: TGTGCCAGCAGTAGCGGGAGGTGGACAGATACGCAGTATTTT. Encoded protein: CASSSGRWTDTQYF.

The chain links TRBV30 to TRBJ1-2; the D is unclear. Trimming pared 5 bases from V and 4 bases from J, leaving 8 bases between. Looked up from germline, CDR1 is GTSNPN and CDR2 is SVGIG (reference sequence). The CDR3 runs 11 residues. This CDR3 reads CAWWAAYGYTF. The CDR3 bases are TGTGCCTGGTGGGCAGCCTATGGCTACACCTTC.

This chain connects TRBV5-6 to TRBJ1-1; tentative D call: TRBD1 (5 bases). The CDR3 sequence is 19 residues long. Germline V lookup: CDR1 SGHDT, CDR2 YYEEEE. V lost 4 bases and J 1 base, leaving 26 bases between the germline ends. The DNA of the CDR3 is TGTGCCAGCAGCGCCCCACCGGTAGGGGCAGGGCGATCGAACACTGAAGCTTTCTTT. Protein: CASSAPPVGAGRSNTEAFF.

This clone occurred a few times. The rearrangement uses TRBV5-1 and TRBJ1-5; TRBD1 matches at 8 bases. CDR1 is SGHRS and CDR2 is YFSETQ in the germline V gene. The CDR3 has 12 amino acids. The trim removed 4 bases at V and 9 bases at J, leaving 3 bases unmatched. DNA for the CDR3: TGCGCCAGCAGCCCCGGGACAGGGCCCCAGCATTTT. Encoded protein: CASSPGTGPQHF. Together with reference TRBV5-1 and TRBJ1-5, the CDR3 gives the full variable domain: KAGVTQTPRYLIKTRGQQVTLSCSPISGHRSVSWYQQTPGQGLQFLFEYFSETQRNKGNFPGRFSGRQFSNSRSEMNVSTLELGDSALYLCASSPGTGPQHFGDGTRLSIL.

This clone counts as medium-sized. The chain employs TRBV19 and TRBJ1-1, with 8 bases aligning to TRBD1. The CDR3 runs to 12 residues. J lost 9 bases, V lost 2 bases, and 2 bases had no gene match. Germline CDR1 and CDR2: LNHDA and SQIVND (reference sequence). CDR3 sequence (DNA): TGTGCCAGTAGTATACGGACAGGGAAAGCTTTCTTT. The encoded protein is CASSIRTGKAFF.

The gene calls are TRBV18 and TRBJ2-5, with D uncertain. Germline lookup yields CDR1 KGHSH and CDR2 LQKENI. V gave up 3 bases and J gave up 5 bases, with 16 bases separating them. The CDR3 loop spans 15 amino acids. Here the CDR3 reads CASSPLNDRAETQYF. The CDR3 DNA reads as TGTGCCAGCTCACCCCTGAACGACCGCGCGGAGACCCAGTACTTC.

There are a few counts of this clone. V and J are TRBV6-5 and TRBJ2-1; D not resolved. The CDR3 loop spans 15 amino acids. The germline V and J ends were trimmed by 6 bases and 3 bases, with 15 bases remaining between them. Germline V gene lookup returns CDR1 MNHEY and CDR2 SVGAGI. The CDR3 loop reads CASSPSWTGYNEQFF. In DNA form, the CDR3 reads TGTGCCAGCAGCCCATCCTGGACGGGCTACAATGAGCAGTTCTTC.

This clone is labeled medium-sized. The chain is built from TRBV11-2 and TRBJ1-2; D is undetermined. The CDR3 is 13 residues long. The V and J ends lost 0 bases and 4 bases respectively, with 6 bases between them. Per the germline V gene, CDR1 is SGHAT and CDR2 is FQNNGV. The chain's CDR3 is CASSLETPYGYTF. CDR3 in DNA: TGTGCCAGCAGCTTAGAAACCCCCTATGGCTACACCTTC.

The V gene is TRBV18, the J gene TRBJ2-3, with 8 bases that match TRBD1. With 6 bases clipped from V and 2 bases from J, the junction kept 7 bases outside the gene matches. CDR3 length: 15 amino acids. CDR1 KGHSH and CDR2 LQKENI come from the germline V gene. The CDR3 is CASSYGTGPTDTQYF. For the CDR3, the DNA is TGTGCCAGCTCGTACGGGACAGGCCCCACAGATACGCAGTATTTT.

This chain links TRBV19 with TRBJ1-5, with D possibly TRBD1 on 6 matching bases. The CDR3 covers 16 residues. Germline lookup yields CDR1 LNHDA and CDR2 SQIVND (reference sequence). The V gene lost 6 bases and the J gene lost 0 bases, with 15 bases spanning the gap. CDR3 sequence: CASRTTGLYSNQPQHF. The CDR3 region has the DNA TGTGCCAGTAGGACCACAGGGTTGTATAGCAATCAGCCCCAGCATTTT.

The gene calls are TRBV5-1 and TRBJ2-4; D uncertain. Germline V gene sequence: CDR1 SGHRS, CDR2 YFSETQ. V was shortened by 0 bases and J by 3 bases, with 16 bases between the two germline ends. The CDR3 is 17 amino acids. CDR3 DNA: TGCGCCAGCAGCTTGGGTACAGCCTCGTTGGGCAAAAACATTCAGTACTTC. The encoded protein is CASSLGTASLGKNIQYF. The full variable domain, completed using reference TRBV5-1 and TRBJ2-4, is KAGVTQTPRYLIKTRGQQVTLSCSPISGHRSVSWYQQTPGQGLQFLFEYFSETQRNKGNFPGRFSGRQFSNSRSEMNVSTLELGDSALYLCASSLGTASLGKNIQYFGAGTRLSVL.

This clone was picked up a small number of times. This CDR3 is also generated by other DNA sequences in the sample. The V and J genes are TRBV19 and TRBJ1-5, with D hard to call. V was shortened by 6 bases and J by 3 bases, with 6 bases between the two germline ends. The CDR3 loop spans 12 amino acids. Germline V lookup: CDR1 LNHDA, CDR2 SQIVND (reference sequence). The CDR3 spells CASRRVNQPQHF. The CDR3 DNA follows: TGTGCCAGTAGAAGGGTCAATCAGCCCCAGCATTTT.

In DNA, the CDR3 is TGTGCCTGGAGATGGCTACCTAGCGAAAAACTGTTTTTT. Protein sequence: CAWRWLPSEKLFF. This chain joins TRBV30 and TRBJ1-4; D is unresolved. The CDR3 extends over 13 amino acids. V was shortened by 3 bases and J by 8 bases, with 13 bases between the two germline ends. Germline V gene lookup returns CDR1 GTSNPN and CDR2 SVGIG (reference sequence).

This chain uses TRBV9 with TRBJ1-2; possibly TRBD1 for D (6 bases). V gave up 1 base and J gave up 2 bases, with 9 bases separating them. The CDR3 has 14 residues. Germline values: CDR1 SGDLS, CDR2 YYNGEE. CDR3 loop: CASSVIDRNYGYTF. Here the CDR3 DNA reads TGTGCCAGCAGCGTAATCGACAGGAACTATGGCTACACCTTC.

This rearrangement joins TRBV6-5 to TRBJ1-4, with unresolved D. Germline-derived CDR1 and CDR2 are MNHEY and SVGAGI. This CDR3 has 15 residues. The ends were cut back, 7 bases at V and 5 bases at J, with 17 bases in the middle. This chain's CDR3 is CASKAKDGNNEKLFF. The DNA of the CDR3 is TGTGCCAGCAAGGCCAAAGATGGGAACAATGAAAAACTGTTTTTT.

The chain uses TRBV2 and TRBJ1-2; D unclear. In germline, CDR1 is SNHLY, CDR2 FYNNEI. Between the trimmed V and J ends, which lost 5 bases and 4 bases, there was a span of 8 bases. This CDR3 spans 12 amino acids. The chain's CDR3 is CASSTLGYGYTF. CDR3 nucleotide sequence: TGTGCCAGCAGTACTTTGGGCTATGGCTACACCTTC.

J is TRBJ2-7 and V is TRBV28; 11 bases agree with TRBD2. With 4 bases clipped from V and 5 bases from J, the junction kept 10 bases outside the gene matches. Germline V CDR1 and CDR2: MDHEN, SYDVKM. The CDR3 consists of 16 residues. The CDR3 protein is CASSSSLAGGLDEQYF. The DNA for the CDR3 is TGTGCCAGCAGTTCTTCCCTAGCGGGAGGTTTAGACGAGCAGTACTTC.